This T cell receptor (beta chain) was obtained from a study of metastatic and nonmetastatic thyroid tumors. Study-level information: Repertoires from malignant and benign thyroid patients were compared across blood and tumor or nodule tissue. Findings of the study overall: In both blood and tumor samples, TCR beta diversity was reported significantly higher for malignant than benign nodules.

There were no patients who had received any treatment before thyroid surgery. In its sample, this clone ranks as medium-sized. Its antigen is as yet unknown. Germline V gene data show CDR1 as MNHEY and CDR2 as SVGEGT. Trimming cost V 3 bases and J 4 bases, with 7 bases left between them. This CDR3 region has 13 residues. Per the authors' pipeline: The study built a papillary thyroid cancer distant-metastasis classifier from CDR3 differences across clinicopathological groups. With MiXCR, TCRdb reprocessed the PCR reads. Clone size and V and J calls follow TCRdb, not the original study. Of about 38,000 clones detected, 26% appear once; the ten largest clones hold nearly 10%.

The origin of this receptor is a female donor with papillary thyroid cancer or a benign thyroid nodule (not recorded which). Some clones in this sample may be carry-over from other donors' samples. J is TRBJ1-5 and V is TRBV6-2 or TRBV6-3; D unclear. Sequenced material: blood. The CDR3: CASSYGRNQPQHF. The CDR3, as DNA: TGTGCCAGCAGTTATGGCAGAAATCAGCCCCAGCATTTT.